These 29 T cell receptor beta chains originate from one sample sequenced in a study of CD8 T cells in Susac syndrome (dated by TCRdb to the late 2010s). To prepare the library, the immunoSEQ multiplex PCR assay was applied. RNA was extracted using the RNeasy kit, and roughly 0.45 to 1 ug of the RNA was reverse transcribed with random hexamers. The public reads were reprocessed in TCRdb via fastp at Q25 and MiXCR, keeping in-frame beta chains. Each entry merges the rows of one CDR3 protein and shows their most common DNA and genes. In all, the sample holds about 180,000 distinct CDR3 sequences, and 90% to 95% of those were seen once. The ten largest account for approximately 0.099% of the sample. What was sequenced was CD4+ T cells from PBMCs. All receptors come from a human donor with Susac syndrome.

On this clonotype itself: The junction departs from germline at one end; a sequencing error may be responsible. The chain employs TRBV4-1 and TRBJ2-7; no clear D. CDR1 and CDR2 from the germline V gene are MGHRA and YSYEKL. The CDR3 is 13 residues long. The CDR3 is CASNQDIPYEQYF. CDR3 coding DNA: TGCGCCAGCAACCAAGATATTCCCTACGAGCAGTACTTC.

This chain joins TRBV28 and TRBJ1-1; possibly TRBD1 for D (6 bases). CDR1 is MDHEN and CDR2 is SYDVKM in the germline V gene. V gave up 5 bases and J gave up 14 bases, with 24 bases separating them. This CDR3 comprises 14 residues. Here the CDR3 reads CASSIGGGRPGGFF. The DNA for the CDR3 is TGTGCCAGCAGTATAGGGGGGGGCCGCCCCGGAGGATTCTTT.

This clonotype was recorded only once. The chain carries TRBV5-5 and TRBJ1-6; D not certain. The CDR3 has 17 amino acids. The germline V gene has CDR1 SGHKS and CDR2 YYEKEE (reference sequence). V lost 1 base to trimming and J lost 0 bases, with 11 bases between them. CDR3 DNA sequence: TGTGCCAGCAGCTTGCGCCACGGGAGCTCCTATAATTCACCCCTCCACTTT. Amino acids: CASSLRHGSSYNSPLHF.

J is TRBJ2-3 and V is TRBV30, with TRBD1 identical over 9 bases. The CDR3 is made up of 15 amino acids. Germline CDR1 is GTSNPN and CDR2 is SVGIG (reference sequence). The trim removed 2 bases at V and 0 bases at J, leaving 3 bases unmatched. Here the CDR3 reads CAWSQTGGSTDTQYF. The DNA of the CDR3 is TGTGCCTGGAGTCAAACAGGGGGCAGCACAGATACGCAGTATTTT.

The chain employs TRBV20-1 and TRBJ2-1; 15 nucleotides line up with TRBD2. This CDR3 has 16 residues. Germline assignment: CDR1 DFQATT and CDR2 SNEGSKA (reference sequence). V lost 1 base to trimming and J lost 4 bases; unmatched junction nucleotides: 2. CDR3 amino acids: CSARGTSGRGYNEQFF. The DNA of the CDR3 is TGCAGTGCTAGAGGGACTAGCGGGAGGGGATACAATGAGCAGTTCTTC.

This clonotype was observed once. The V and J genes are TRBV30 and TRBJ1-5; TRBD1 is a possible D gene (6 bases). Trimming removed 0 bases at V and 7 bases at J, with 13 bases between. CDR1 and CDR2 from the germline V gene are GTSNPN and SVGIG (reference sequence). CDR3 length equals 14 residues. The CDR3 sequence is CAWSVSGGGQPQHF. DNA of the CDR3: TGTGCCTGGAGTGTATCCGGGGGCGGACAGCCCCAGCATTTT.

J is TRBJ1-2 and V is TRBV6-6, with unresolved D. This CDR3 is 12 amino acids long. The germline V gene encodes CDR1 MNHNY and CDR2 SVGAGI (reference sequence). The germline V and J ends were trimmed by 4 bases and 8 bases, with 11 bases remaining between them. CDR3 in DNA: TGTGCCAGCAGTTCCGATTCTTGGGGCTACACCTTC. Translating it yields CASSSDSWGYTF.

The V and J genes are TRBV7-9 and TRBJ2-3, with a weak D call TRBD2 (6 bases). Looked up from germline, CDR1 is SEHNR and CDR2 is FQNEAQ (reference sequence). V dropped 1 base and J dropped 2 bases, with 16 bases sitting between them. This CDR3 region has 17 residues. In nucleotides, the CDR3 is TGTGCCAGCAGCTTAGGGGGGAGGACCGCCTCCACAGATACGCAGTATTTT. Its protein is CASSLGGRTASTDTQYF.

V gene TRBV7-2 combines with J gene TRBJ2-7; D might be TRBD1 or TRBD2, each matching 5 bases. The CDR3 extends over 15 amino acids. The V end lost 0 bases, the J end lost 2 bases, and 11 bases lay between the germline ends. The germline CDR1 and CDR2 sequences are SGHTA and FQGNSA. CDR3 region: CASSLAYGAPYEQYF. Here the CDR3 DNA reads TGTGCCAGCAGCTTAGCGTACGGGGCCCCCTACGAGCAGTACTTC.

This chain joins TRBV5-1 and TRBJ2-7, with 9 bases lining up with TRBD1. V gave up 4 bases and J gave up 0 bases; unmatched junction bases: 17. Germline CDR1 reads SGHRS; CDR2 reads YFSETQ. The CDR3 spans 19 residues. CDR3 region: CASSGPASLTGGFSYEQYF. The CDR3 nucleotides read TGCGCCAGCAGCGGCCCCGCTTCCCTAACAGGGGGCTTCTCCTACGAGCAGTACTTC. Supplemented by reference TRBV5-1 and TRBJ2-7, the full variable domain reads KAGVTQTPRYLIKTRGQQVTLSCSPISGHRSVSWYQQTPGQGLQFLFEYFSETQRNKGNFPGRFSGRQFSNSRSEMNVSTLELGDSALYLCASSGPASLTGGFSYEQYFGPGTRLTVT.

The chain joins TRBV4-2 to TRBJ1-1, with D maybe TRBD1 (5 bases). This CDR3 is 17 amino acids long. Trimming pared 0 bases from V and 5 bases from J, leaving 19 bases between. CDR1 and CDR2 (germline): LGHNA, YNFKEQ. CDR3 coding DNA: TGTGCCAGCAGCCAAGATTCAGGGATGCGTTTGCGGACTGAAGCTTTCTTT. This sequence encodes CASSQDSGMRLRTEAFF.

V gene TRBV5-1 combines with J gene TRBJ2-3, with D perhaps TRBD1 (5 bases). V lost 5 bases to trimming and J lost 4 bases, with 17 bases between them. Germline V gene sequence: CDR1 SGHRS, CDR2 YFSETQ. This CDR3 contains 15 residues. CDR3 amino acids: CASSKTAKEADTQYF. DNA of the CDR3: TGCGCCAGCAGTAAGACAGCGAAAGAGGCAGATACGCAGTATTTT.

The CDR3 DNA reads TGTGCCAGCAGCGACTATACTGGACAGGGGGCCGGGGAGCTGTTTTTT. Protein: CASSDYTGQGAGELFF. The genes are TRBV25-1 and TRBJ2-2, with TRBD1 matching 10 bases. From germline, CDR1 is MGHDK and CDR2 SYGVNS. The CDR3 consists of 16 residues. The ends lost 6 bases at V and 6 bases at J; junction bases unmatched: 10. Drawing the rest from reference TRBV25-1 and TRBJ2-2, the complete variable domain is EADIYQTPRYLVIGTGKKITLECSQTMGHDKMYWYQQDPGMELHLIHYSYGVNSTEKGDLSSESTVSRIRTEHFPLTLESARPSHTSQYLCASSDYTGQGAGELFFGEGSRLTVL.

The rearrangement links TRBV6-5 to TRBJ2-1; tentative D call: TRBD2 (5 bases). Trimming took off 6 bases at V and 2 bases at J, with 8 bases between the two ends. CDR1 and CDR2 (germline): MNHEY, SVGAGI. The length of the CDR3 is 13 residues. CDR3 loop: CASSPLAYNEQFF. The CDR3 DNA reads TGTGCCAGCAGCCCACTAGCCTACAATGAGCAGTTCTTC.

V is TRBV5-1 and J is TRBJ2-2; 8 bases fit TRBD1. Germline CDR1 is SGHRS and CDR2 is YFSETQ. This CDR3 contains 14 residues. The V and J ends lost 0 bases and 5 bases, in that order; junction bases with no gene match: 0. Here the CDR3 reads CASSLDRGTGELFF. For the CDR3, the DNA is TGCGCCAGCAGCTTGGACAGGGGGACCGGGGAGCTGTTTTTT.

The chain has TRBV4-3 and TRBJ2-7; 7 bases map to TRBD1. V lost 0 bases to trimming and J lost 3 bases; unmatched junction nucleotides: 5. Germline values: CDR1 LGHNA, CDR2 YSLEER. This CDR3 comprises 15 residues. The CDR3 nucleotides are TGCGCCAGCAGCCAAGATCAAGGGGGCTACTACGAGCAGTACTTC. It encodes CASSQDQGGYYEQYF.

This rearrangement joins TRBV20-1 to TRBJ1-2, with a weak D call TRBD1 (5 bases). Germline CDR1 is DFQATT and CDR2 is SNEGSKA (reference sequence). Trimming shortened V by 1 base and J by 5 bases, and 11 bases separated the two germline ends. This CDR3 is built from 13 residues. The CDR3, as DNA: TGCAGTGCTAGAGTTGGGGGTGGATATGGCTACACCTTC. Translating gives CSARVGGGYGYTF.

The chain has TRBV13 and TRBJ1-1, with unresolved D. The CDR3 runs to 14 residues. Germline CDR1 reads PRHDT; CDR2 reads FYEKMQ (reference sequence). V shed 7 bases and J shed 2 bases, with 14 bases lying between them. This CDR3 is CASTPSGYNTEAFF. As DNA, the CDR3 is TGTGCCAGCACCCCATCGGGGTACAACACTGAAGCTTTCTTT.

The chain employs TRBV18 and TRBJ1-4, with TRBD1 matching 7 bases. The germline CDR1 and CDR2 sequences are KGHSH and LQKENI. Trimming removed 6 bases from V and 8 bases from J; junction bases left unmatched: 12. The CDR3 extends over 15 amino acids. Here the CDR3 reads CASSATGTEGEKLFF. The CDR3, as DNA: TGTGCCAGCTCGGCGACCGGGACAGAGGGGGAAAAACTGTTTTTT.

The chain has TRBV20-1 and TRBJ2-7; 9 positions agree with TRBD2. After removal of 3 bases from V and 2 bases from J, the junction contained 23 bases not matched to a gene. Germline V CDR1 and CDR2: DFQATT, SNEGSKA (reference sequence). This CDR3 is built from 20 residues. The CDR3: CSARKAAGGPLSGAPYEQYF. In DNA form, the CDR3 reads TGCAGTGCTAGGAAAGCGGCGGGAGGGCCTTTATCGGGGGCACCCTACGAGCAGTACTTC.

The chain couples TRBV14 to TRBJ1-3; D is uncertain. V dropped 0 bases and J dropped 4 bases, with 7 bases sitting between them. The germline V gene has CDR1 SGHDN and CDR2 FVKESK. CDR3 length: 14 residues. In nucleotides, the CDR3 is TGTGCCAGCAGCCAAGACATAGTGGGAAACACCATATATTTT. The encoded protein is CASSQDIVGNTIYF.

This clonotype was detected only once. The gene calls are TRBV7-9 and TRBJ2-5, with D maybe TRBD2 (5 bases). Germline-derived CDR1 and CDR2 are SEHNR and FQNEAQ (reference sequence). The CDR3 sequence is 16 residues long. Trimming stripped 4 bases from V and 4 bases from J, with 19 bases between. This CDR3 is CASSSIARNIGETQYF. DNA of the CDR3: TGTGCCAGCAGCTCTATAGCGCGAAACATCGGAGAGACCCAGTACTTC.

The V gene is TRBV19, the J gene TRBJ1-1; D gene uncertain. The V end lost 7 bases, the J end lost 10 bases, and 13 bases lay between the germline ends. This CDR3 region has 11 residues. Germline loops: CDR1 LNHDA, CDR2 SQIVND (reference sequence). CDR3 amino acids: CASMTPWAAFF. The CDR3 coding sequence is TGTGCCAGTATGACTCCCTGGGCAGCTTTCTTT.

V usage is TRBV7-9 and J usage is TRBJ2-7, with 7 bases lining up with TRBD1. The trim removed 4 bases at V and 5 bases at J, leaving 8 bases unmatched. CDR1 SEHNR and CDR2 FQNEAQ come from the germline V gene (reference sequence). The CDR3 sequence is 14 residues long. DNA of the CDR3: TGTGCCAGCAGCTCGGGGACAGTGCTACACGAGCAGTACTTC. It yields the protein CASSSGTVLHEQYF. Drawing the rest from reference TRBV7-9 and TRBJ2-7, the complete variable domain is DTGVSQNPRHKITKRGQNVTFRCDPISEHNRLYWYRQTLGQGPEFLTYFQNEAQLEKSRLLSDRFSAERPKGSFSTLEIQRTEQGDSAMYLCASSSGTVLHEQYFGPGTRLTVT.

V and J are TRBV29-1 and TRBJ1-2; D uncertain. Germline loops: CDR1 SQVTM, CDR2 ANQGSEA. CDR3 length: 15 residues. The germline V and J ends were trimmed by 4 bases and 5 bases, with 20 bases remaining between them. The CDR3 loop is CSVVSGGIKSYGYTF. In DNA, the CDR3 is TGCAGCGTTGTGTCCGGCGGTATAAAGAGTTATGGCTACACCTTC.

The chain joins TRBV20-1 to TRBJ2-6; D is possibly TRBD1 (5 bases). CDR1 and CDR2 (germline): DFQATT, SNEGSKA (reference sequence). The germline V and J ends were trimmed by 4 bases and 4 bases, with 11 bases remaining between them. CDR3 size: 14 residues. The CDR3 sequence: CSANSGNGANVLTF. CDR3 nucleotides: TGCAGTGCTAACTCAGGGAACGGGGCCAACGTCCTGACTTTC.

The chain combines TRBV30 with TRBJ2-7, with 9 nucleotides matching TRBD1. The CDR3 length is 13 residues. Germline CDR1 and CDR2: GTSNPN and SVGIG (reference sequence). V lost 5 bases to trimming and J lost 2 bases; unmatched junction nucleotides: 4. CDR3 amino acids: CAWCRDRAYEQYF. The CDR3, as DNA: TGTGCCTGGTGCCGGGACAGGGCCTACGAGCAGTACTTC.

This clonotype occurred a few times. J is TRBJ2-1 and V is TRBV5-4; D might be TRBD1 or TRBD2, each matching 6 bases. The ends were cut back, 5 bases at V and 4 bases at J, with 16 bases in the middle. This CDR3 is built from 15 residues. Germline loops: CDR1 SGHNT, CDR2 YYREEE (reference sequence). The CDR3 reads CASSRGQGSYNEQFF. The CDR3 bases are TGTGCCAGCAGTCGGGGGCAGGGGAGTTACAATGAGCAGTTCTTC.

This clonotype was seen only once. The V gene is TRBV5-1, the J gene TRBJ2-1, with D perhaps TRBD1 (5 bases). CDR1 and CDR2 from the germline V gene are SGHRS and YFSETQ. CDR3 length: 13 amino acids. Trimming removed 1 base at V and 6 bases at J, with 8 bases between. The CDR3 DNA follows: TGCGCCAGCAGCTTGAGGGGATCCAATGAGCAGTTCTTC. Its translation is CASSLRGSNEQFF.